This T cell receptor beta chain was observed in a study of blood T cell repertoires in COVID-19. Looking at the study overall: COVID-19 samples, acute and convalescent, were from the United States, Italy and Spain.

The CDR3 has 16 amino acids. Germline V gene sequence: CDR1 SGHTA, CDR2 FQGNSA. Losses at the gene ends were 5 bases for V and 4 bases for J; bases not matched to a gene: 6. Authors' analysis steps: Estimation of nucleated cell counts was performed using reference gene primer amplification. Libraries were prepared by immunoSEQ multiplex PCR; TCRdb keeps only in-frame clonotypes and omits some of them. Clone size and the V and J calls come from that table; the DNA yielded D and trimming. The sample has under 150,000 clones; about 88% are singletons. The age range of participants was about 18 to 89 years, with residence in about two dozen US areas. Cohort assignment relied on participant-reported clinical history.

The rearrangement links TRBV7-2 to TRBJ2-2, with 11 bases that match TRBD2. The source of this sequence is a man aged 40-49 years with acute COVID-19. Sequenced sample: PBMCs or T cells enriched from blood (not recorded which). Here the CDR3 reads CASSNSGLAGTGELFF. The CDR3 DNA reads TGTGCCAGCAGCAACTCTGGACTAGCGGGCACCGGGGAGCTGTTTTTT.